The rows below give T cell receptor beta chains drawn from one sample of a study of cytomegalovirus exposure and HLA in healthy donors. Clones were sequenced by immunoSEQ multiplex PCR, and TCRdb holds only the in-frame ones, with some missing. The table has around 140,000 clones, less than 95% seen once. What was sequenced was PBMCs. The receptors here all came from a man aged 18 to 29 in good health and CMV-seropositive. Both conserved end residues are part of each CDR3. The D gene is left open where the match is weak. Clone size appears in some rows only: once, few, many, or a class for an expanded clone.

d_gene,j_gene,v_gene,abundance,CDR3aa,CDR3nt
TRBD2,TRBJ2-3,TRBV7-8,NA,CASSRTGTSGSADTQYF,TGTGCCAGCAGCCGGACCGGGACTAGCGGGAGTGCAGATACGCAGTATTTT
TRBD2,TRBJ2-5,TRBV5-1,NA,CASSSTAGRETQYF,TGCGCCAGCAGCTCGACAGCGGGAAGAGAGACCCAGTACTTC
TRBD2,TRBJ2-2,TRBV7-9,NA,CASSPRLAGDTGELFF,TGTGCCAGCAGCCCCCGACTAGCGGGAGACACCGGGGAGCTGTTTTTT
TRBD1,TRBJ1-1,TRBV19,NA,CASSRPRQGGTEAFF,TGTGCCAGTAGTCGCCCCAGACAGGGTGGTACTGAAGCTTTCTTT
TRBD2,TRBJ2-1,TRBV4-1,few,CASRSGLAGNNEQFF,TGCGCCAGCAGGTCCGGACTAGCGGGTAACAATGAGCAGTTCTTC
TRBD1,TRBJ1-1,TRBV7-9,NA,CASSSALDRDTEAFF,TGTGCCAGCAGTTCTGCCCTGGACAGGGACACTGAAGCTTTCTTT
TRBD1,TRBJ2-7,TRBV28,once,CASRRDRPYEQYF,TGTGCCAGCAGAAGGGACAGACCCTACGAGCAGTACTTC
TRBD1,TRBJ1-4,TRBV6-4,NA,CASSEYRGLEKLFF,TGTGCCAGCAGTGAGTACAGGGGGCTTGAAAAACTGTTTTTT
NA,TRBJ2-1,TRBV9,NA,CASSVAGYNEQFF,TGTGCCAGCAGCGTAGCGGGGTACAATGAGCAGTTCTTC
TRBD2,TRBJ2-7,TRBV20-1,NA,CSARGLAFPYF,TGCAGTGCTAGAGGACTAGCGTTCCCGTACTTC
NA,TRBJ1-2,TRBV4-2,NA,CASSQSGQPRGYTF,TGTGCCAGCAGCCAATCTGGACAGCCGCGCGGCTACACCTTC
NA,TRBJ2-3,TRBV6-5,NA,CASTKGNTQYF,TGTGCCAGCACAAAGGGGAATACGCAGTATTTT
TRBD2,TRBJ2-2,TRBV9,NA,CASSVAVPGTSFAGELFF,TGTGCCAGCAGCGTAGCAGTTCCGGGGACTAGCTTCGCCGGGGAGCTGTTTTTT
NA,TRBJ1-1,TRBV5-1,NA,CASSPGTPNTEAFF,TGCGCCAGCAGCCCGGGGACACCGAACACTGAAGCTTTCTTT
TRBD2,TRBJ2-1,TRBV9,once,CASSVETSGRNEQFF,TGTGCCAGCAGCGTAGAGACTAGCGGGAGGAATGAGCAGTTCTTC
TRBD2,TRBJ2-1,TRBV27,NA,CASAGTSGSNEQFF,TGTGCCAGCGCCGGGACTAGCGGGAGCAATGAGCAGTTCTTC
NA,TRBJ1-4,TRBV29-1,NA,CSVRDTLEKLFF,TGCAGCGTGAGGGACACCCTCGAAAAACTGTTTTTT
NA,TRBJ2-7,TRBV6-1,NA,CASRRAYEQYF,TGTGCCAGCAGGCGGGCCTACGAGCAGTACTTC
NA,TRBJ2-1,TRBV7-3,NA,CASSPVAEVNEQFF,TGTGCCAGCTCCCCAGTCGCGGAAGTCAATGAGCAGTTCTTC
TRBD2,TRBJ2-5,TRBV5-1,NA,CASSSGLAGETQYF,TGCGCCAGCAGCTCGGGACTAGCGGGAGAGACCCAGTACTTC
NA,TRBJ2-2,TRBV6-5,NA,CASTFSGELFF,TGTGCCAGCACATTCAGCGGGGAGCTGTTTTTT
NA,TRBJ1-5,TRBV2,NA,CASSELRVVQPQHF,TGTGCCAGCAGTGAACTGAGGGTTGTTCAGCCCCAGCATTTT
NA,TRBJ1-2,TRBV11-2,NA,CASSFVPVLGYTF,TGTGCCAGCAGCTTTGTCCCGGTATTAGGCTACACCTTC
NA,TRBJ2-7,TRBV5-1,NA,CASSFLADSYEQYF,TGCGCCAGCAGCTTTTTAGCGGATTCCTACGAGCAGTACTTC
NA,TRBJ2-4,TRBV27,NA,CASSDAGELAKNIQYF,TGTGCCAGCAGTGACGCAGGGGAGCTAGCCAAAAACATTCAGTACTTC
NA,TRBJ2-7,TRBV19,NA,CASSMDGSSYEQYF,TGTGCCAGTAGTATGGACGGGAGCTCCTACGAGCAGTACTTC